A single TCR beta chain is shown here with its context. Its antigen remains undetermined. There are no base qualities to consult, and no much larger clone falls within one base. Other DNA sequences in this sample translate to the same CDR3. Using the deep immunoSEQ assay, multiplex PCR amplified TCR CDR3 regions from genomic DNA. Extracted genomic DNA from each cell subset was distributed evenly across all wells of several immunoSEQ 96-well plates, and each plate was treated as a replicate. For sorted subsets, each replicate PCR was loaded with around 220 ng genomic DNA, equivalent to some 31,000 T cell genomes. Purified libraries were quantified with a Qubit 3.0 fluorometer, sized on a Bioanalyzer 2100, and re-quantified with the KAPA Library Quantification kit. Every immunoSEQ 96-well plate was sequenced on a dedicated single-read 150-cycle Illumina NextSeq 550 flow cell. In the source study's methods: The immunoSEQ output contained only junctional sequences without quality scores, so filtering could not match that applied to full-length reads. Sequences were annotated with PyIR, a Python wrapper for IgBLAST v1.9, and V/J genes and CDR3 were assigned using IMGT germline references. Reads were removed for weak V/J assignments (E-value above 1e-6), missing CDR3, stop codons, out-of-frame junctions, or ambiguous translated residues. V3J clonotypes were defined as sequences sharing an identical inferred V gene, J gene, and CDR3 amino acid sequence. Percentage overlap between repertoires was computed as shared unique clonotypes divided by the size of the smaller repertoire. Repertoire richness was assessed with RTK rarefaction, the Chao1 estimator, and Recon v2.1 estimates of unobserved clonotypes. Generation probabilities for all TCRbeta clonotypes obtained by the gDNA method from several donors were computed using OLGA. The source is immuneACCESS, and TCRdb retained only in-frame sequences with V and J called. Part of the clones is not carried over; for the studies checked, unresolved V genes explain less than half of this, and the remainder is unexplained. For V, J and clone size, that table is used; D and trimming come from the DNA. This sample gives some 2,000,000 clones in total; 85% to 95% of them show up just once. 0.85% to 1.2% of the sample rests with the top ten.

CD8 naive samples were obtained by positive selection for CCR7 among CD45RO-negative cells, yielding a CD45RA+CCR7+ population from which TemRA cells were excluded. Healthy HIV-negative adults with no recently reported acute infections or vaccinations were included as donors. Every donor was a Caucasian adult residing in Nashville, Tennessee, USA. Blood was collected by leukapheresis, and PBMCs were isolated by Ficoll-Histopaque density gradient centrifugation and then cryopreserved in liquid nitrogen vapor phase. Purity and quantity of every magnetically sorted T cell population were checked by analytical flow cytometry. Genomic DNA was isolated from every sorted fraction and measured by UV absorbance on a Nanodrop 2000c. The data were taken from a study of shared clonotypes between healthy human individuals (dated by TCRdb to 2018 to 2020). At the level of the whole study: The cohort comprised a couple of women and three men aged 18 to 49 years. Different laboratories and diverse techniques were used to prepare libraries and sequence TCR repertoires, to increase sequencing depth and limit assay-specific biases. Per donor, leukapheresis produced somewhere between about 0.9 and 9.5 billion PBMCs. To estimate repertoire size and how much clonotypes are shared between individuals, the study performed deep sequencing of blood TCR repertoires from about 5 healthy adults. For each donor, CD4 naive and CD4 memory were each run on three plates, CD8 naive on two plates, and CD8 memory on one plate.

Beyond this particular receptor, the publication reports: Pairwise subsampling indicated that sequencing depth was expected to affect the degree of clonotype sharing among donors. Incomplete sequencing was indicated by rarefaction of sorted-subset datasets, despite the large sequencing depth. Only blood was sampled, and tissue TCR repertoires likely differ from those in blood. Larger estimated clonotype richness was generally found for naive subsets than for memory subsets. Because the study included a small number of donors, the genetic and exposure-history diversity represented was limited. Across a handful of donors, roughly 5% of naive CD4, 3.5% of naive CD8, about 2% of memory CD4, and roughly 0.4% of memory CD8 clonotypes were shared. Clonotypes shared by all four sorted-subset donors showed higher generation probabilities than non-shared clonotypes.

According to the germline V gene (reference sequence), CDR1 reads LNHNV and CDR2 reads YYDKDF. The CDR3, cysteine through phenylalanine, is 15 amino acids long. Here the CDR3 DNA is all that survives: 45 bases in frame from base 1. Trimming costs V 0 bases and J 0 bases, and their ends lie 9 bases apart. The chain is made from TRBV15 and TRBJ2-7, with an unclear D gene assignment. This TCR was sampled from a man between 18 and 35 years old in good health. Sequencing was carried out using naive CD8+ T cells sorted from blood. Sample cell subset or site, as interpreted from the label and publication: CD45RA+CCR7+. The CDR3 is CATSRDRDGSYEQYF. At the DNA level, the sequence is TGTGCCACCAGCAGAGATCGAGACGGCTCCTACGAGCAGTACTTC. Supplemented by the reference TRBV15 and TRBJ2-7 proteins around the CDR3, the complete variable domain is DAMVIQNPRYQVTQFGKPVTLSCSQTLNHNVMYWYQQKSSQAPKLLFHYYDKDFNNEADTPDNFQSRRPNTSFCFLDIRSPGLGDTAMYLCATSRDRDGSYEQYFGPGTRLTVT.